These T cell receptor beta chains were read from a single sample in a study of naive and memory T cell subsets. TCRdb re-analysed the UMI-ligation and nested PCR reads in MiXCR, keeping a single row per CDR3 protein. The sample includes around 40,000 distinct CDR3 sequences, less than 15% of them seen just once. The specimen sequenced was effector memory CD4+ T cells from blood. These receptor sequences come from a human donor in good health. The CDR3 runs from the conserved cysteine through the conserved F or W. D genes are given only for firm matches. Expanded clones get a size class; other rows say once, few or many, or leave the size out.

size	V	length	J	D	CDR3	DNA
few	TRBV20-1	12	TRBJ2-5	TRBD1	CSSSPGTGAQYF	TGCAGTTCGAGTCCCGGGACAGGGGCCCAGTACTTC
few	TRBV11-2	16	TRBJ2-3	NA	CASSLGAQRTTDTQYF	TGTGCCAGCAGCCTCGGGGCGCAGCGAACCACAGATACGCAGTATTTT
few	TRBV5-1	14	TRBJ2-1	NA	CASSFGTLYNEQFF	TGCGCCAGCAGCTTCGGAACGCTCTACAATGAGCAGTTCTTC
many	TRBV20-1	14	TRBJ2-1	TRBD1	CSAPPGGVGGEQFF	TGCAGTGCCCCCCCAGGGGGCGTAGGGGGTGAGCAGTTCTTC
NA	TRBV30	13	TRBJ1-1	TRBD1	CAWAAGGYTEAFF	TGTGCCTGGGCGGCAGGGGGATACACTGAAGCTTTCTTT
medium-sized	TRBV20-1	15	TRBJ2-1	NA	CSAPPRGGGLNEQFF	TGCAGTGCCCCCCCCCGAGGGGGAGGCTTGAATGAGCAGTTCTTC
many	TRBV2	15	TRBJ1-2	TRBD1	CASDGQGIVGYGYTF	TGTGCCAGCGATGGACAGGGGATCGTTGGCTATGGCTACACCTTC
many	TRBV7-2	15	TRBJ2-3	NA	CASSSSLMDRGTQYF	TGTGCCAGCAGCTCTAGCTTGATGGACAGAGGGACGCAGTATTTT
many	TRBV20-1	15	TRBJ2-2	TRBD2	CSAGMLSGATGELFF	TGCAGTGCTGGCATGCTTAGCGGGGCCACCGGGGAGCTGTTTTTT
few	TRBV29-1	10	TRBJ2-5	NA	CSVGDETQYF	TGCAGCGTTGGTGATGAGACCCAGTACTTC
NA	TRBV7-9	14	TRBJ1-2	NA	CASSRGEGNYGYTF	TGTGCCAGCAGCCGCGGGGAGGGTAACTATGGCTACACCTTC
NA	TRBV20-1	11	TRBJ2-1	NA	CSARGNYEQFF	TGCAGTGCTAGAGGGAACTATGAGCAGTTCTTC
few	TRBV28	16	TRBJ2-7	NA	CASSPVDHTSSYEQYF	TGTGCCAGCAGCCCCGTCGACCATACTAGCTCCTACGAGCAGTACTTC
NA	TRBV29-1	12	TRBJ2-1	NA	CSVGGGKNEQFF	TGCAGCGTTGGAGGGGGGAAGAATGAGCAGTTCTTC
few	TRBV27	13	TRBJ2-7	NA	CASTKSGSYEQYF	TGTGCCAGCACTAAAAGCGGTTCCTACGAGCAGTACTTC
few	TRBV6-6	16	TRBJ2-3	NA	CASSSAPGLGTDTQYF	TGTGCCAGCAGTTCCGCCCCGGGGCTTGGCACAGATACGCAGTATTTT
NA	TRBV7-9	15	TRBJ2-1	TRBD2	CASSSLAGPYNEQFF	TGTGCCAGCAGCTCCTTAGCGGGACCCTACAATGAGCAGTTCTTC
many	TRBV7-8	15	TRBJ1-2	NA	CASSLESVSNYGYTF	TGTGCCAGCAGCTTAGAGTCAGTCTCAAACTATGGCTACACCTTC
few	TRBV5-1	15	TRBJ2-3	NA	CASSHGQPDTDTQYF	TGCGCCAGCAGCCATGGACAGCCAGACACAGATACGCAGTATTTT
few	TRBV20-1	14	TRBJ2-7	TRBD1	CSARDLQGVNEQYF	TGCAGTGCTAGAGATCTCCAGGGGGTGAACGAGCAGTACTTC
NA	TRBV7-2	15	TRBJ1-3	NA	CASSSPDSSGNTIYF	TGTGCCAGCAGCTCCCCGGACAGCTCTGGAAACACCATATATTTT
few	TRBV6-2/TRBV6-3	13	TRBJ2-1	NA	CASSSVGNNEQFF	TGTGCCAGCAGCTCCGTCGGGAACAATGAGCAGTTCTTC
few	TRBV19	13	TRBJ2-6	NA	CASGNTGANVLTF	TGTGCCAGTGGAAATACTGGGGCCAACGTCCTGACTTTC
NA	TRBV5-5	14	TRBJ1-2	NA	CASSLAGTTYGYTF	TGTGCCAGCAGCTTGGCTGGGACCACCTATGGCTACACCTTC
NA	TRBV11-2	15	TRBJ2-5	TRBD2	CASSLGLAGGETQYF	TGTGCCAGCAGCTTAGGGCTAGCGGGGGGAGAGACCCAGTACTTC
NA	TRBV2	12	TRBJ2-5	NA	CASQGPGKTQYF	TGTGCCAGCCAGGGACCAGGGAAGACCCAGTACTTC
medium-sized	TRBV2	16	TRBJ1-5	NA	CASRLPGGGGNQPQHF	TGTGCCAGCAGACTACCCGGGGGGGGGGGCAATCAGCCCCAGCATTTT
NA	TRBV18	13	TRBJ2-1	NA	CASSLSGPNEQFF	TGTGCCAGCTCGCTCTCAGGGCCTAATGAGCAGTTCTTC
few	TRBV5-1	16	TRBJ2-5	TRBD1	CASSFGGEGAWETQYF	TGCGCCAGCAGCTTCGGTGGAGAGGGGGCCTGGGAGACCCAGTACTTC
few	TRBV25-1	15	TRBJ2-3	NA	CASSESAEFTDTQYF	TGTGCCAGCAGTGAATCCGCAGAGTTCACAGATACGCAGTATTTT
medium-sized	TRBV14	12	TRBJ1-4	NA	CASSQNSEKLFF	TGTGCCAGCAGCCAAAACTCCGAAAAACTGTTTTTT
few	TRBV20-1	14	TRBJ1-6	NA	CSATRGGLNSPLHF	TGCAGTGCTACCCGCGGGGGGCTCAATTCACCCCTCCACTTT
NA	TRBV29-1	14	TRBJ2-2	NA	CSVEVVGGTGELFF	TGCAGCGTTGAAGTTGTGGGCGGCACCGGGGAGCTGTTTTTT
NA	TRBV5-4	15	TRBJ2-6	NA	CASSPEGYGANVLTF	TGTGCCAGCAGCCCAGAGGGGTATGGGGCCAACGTCCTGACTTTC
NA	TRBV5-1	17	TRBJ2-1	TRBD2	CASSLEGRKAAGGQQFF	TGCGCCAGCAGCTTGGAGGGCAGAAAGGCGGCGGGAGGGCAGCAGTTCTTC
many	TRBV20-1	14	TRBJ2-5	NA	CSASLTPGKETQYF	TGCAGTGCTAGCCTCACACCGGGAAAAGAGACCCAGTACTTC
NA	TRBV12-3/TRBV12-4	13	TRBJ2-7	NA	CASSLLNSYEQYF	TGTGCCAGCTCCTTACTGAACTCCTACGAGCAGTACTTC
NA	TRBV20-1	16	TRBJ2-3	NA	CSARPSSGFSTDTQYF	TGCAGTGCTAGACCTAGTAGCGGTTTTAGCACAGATACGCAGTATTTT
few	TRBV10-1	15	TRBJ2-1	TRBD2	CASSDSSGKINEQFF	TGCGCCAGCAGTGACTCAAGCGGGAAAATTAACGAGCAGTTCTTC
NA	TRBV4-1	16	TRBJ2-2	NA	CASSQLYERNTGELFF	TGCGCCAGCAGCCAACTATATGAGCGGAACACCGGGGAGCTGTTTTTT
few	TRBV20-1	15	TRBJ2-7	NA	CSARKEGGGVFEQYF	TGCAGTGCTAGAAAGGAGGGAGGAGGGGTGTTCGAGCAGTACTTC
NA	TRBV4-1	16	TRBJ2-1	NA	CASSQASPLERDEQFF	TGCGCCAGCAGCCAAGCATCTCCGCTGGAGAGGGATGAGCAGTTCTTC
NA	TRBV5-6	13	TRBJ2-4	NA	CASSSDFGNIQYF	TGTGCCAGCAGCTCCGACTTTGGAAACATTCAGTACTTC
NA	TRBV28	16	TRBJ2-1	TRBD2	CASRDGLAGPYNEQFF	TGTGCCAGCAGAGATGGACTAGCGGGCCCCTACAATGAGCAGTTCTTC
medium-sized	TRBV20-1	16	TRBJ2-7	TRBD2	CSAYPGTSGRAYEQYF	TGCAGTGCTTACCCCGGGACTAGCGGGAGGGCCTACGAGCAGTACTTC
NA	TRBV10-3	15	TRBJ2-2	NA	CAISDAAGNTGELFF	TGTGCCATCAGTGATGCGGCGGGGAACACCGGGGAGCTGTTTTTT
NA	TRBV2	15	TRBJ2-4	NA	CASSYDRGGENIQYF	TGTGCCAGCAGTTATGACAGGGGAGGGGAAAACATTCAGTACTTC
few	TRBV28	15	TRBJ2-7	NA	CASSSPSVTPYEQYF	TGTGCCAGCAGTTCGCCAAGCGTTACCCCCTACGAGCAGTACTTC
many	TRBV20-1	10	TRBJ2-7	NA	CSVVEYEQYF	TGCAGTGTCGTGGAATACGAGCAGTACTTC
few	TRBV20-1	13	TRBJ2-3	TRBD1	CSALGQGTDTQYF	TGCAGTGCCCTCGGACAGGGAACAGATACGCAGTATTTT
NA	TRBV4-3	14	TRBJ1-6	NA	CASSQGSSNSPLHF	TGCGCCAGCAGCCAAGGTTCATCTAATTCACCCCTCCACTTT
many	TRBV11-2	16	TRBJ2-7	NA	CASSLVGGTRSYEQYF	TGTGCCAGCAGCTTAGTTGGAGGCACCCGCTCCTACGAGCAGTACTTC
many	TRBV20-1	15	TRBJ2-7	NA	CSARDWGTASYEQYF	TGCAGTGCTAGAGACTGGGGGACGGCCTCCTACGAGCAGTACTTC
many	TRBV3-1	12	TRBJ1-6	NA	CASSQEASPLHF	TGTGCCAGCAGCCAAGAGGCTTCACCCCTCCACTTT